This T cell receptor beta chain was sequenced during a study of persistence of HIV-infected CD4 T cells. This clone appeared once. Its antigen is unidentified. Cells were stimulated nonspecifically with anti-CD3/anti-CD28 magnetic beads. Sorting of responding CD4+ T cells relied on upregulated CD40 ligand together with CD69. An approximately 17-hour stimulation of CD8-depleted PBMCs used anti-CD28/CD49d costimulation, CD40-blocking antibody and enfuvirtide. Points from the study as a whole: Degenerate expanded CDR3beta sequences were enriched among CMV- and Gag-responding cells. Proviral oligoclonality tracked with TCR oligoclonality within the same sorted cells.

The libraries were made with immunoSEQ version 4 in survey mode. Profiling relied on immunoSEQ multiplex PCR, and the TCRdb table lists in-frame clones only, not all of them. The data contain roughly 41,000 clones, roughly 86% of them singletons. The CDR3 contains 19 residues. This specimen consisted of CD4+ T cells sorted from PBMCs after roughly 18-hour stimulation, obtained from a patient who received antiretroviral therapy. The chain couples TRBV21-1 to TRBJ2-2; the tabulated D call, TRBD1, remains unverified against the DNA. TRBV21-1 has pseudogene status. The TCR originated in an adult man with HIV who was CMV-seropositive. The CDR3 here is CASSKNGAGGGPDTGELFF. In DNA, the CDR3 is TGTGCCAGCAGCAAAAATGGGGCAGGGGGCGGCCCCGACACCGGGGAGCTGTTTTTT.